This note documents a single T cell receptor beta chain sequence. This clone's antigen is unknown. As the CDR3 is not closed by the conserved phenylalanine or tryptophan, this likely results from a read error. This sample is part of a study of beta chain features in type 1 diabetes (dated 2018 in TCRdb). As for the study more broadly: No differences in mean age, gender distribution, total cell number or subset yield were found between patients and healthy donors. The study compared TCRB repertoires of sorted circulating CD4+ T cell subsets between recently diagnosed type 1 diabetes patients and matched healthy donors. A total of 100 million to 140 million sorted cells were examined across all samples, and the number of cells per subset was strongly correlated with RNA yield. Regulatory and stem cell-like memory subsets were obtained from only 8 patients and about 8 healthy donors, while naive and central memory subsets were obtained from all 30 or so donors. Overall study outcomes, separate from this receptor: Because cDNA was sequenced instead of genomic DNA, activated cells with high expression could be over-represented, although the groups did not differ in activation or CD3 levels. Naive, central memory and regulatory TCRB repertoires appeared to be more similar among patients than among healthy donors. Because small numbers of individuals were included in the HLA sub-analyses, any influence of HLA type on TCRB rearrangement was left unresolved. At VDJ recombination sites, type 1 diabetes patients had fewer insertions and more deleted nucleotides, which implies abnormalities in thymic rearrangement. In all four CD4+ subsets, TCRB CDR3 length was moderately but significantly shorter in type 1 diabetes patients. PCR may preferentially amplify shorter templates, but because patient and control samples were amplified and corrected together, any resulting skew would affect both groups equally.

The entire amount of isolated RNA was reverse transcribed using the High Capacity cDNA Reverse Transcription Kit, so the sequenced TCRB transcripts were expressed ones. Stem cell-like memory T cell samples underwent survey-depth immunoSEQ sequencing, averaging approximately 920,000 total reads per sample. Sorted cells were lysed in RLT buffer, and RNA was extracted using DNase-treated RNeasy Micro or Mini kits according to cell number. To prevent cross-contamination, each cell subset was processed individually, whereas patient and healthy donor samples were processed jointly. The immunoSEQ multiplex PCR was used to amplify TCRB sequences from cDNA, yielding 87-bp fragments that span the CDR3 region. Sequencing of the amplicons was performed on the Illumina HiSeq platform. Processing in the source paper ran as follows. Synthetic template baselines were used to correct PCR bias computationally, reads within Hamming distance 2 were collapsed together, and singletons that could not be merged were discarded. By aligning reads against IMGT, V, D and J genes, CDR3 length, and insertions or deletions at six rearrangement sites were assigned. Within each subset, clonotype counts were normalized to the number of sorted cells before true diversity and Gini coefficients were calculated with the tcR R package. Repertoire sharing was quantified using the overlap coefficient calculated on TCRB nucleotide sequences. TCRdb retrieved this table from immuneACCESS and kept in-frame rearrangements only. Not all clones are present; in checked studies, unresolved V genes account for under half, and no reason is known for the remainder. V and J calls and clone size come straight from that table; D and trimming were deduced from the DNA. For this sample the table gives about 16,000 clones, of which approximately 50% were detected only once. The ten most abundant clones make up 0.45% to 0.55% of the sample.

CDR1 and CDR2 are drawn from the germline V gene: SGHAT, FQNNGV. V lost 4 bases and J lost 6 bases, and the count of bases not matched to a germline gene is 10. The CDR3 region is 16 residues in length, termini included. This entry keeps only the CDR3 DNA: 48 bases, framed from base 1. Each donor gave one peripheral blood draw, roughly 110 mL on average, collected into heparinised tubes. A BD FACSAria II was used to sort naive, central memory, regulatory and stem cell-like memory CD4+ T cells with a panel that included CD45RO, CCR7, CD25, CD127, CD95 and CD27. Every sorted population had a purity above 95%. PBMCs were isolated immediately by Lymphoprep density gradient centrifugation and stained directly without culture. So that batch effects would be minimized, each experiment stained and sorted samples in pairs, pairing one healthy donor with one patient.

The rearrangement joined TRBV11-2 to TRBJ2-7; TRBD2 aligns with 12 central bases. Sequenced input: stem cell memory CD4+ T cells from blood. The cell subset or site label, as the study defines it: stem cell-like memory CD4+ T cells. The TCR sequence derives from a young woman in good health. The DNA sequence is given as TGTGCCAGCAGCTCTAACCGACTAGCGGGAGAACCCGAGCAGTACTCC. Its protein reads: CASSSNRLAGEPEQYS.